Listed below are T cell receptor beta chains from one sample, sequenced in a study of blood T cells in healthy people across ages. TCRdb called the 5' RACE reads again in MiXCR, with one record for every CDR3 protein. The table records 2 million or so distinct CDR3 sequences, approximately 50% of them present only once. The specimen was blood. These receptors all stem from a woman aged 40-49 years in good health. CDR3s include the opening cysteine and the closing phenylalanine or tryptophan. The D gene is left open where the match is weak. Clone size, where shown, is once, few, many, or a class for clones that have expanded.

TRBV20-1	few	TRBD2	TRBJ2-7	CSALSGGADPYEQYF	TGCAGTGCTCTTAGCGGGGGGGCCGATCCCTACGAGCAGTACTTC
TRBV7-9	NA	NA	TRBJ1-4	CASSLGAAGSEKLFF	TGTGCCAGCAGCTTAGGGGCGGCAGGGTCTGAAAAACTGTTTTTT
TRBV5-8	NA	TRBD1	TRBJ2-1	CASSLKGQGWNEQFF	TGTGCCAGCAGCTTAAAGGGACAGGGGTGGAATGAGCAGTTCTTC
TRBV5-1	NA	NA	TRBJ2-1	CASSLAGFDEQFF	TGCGCCAGCAGCTTGGCTGGGTTTGATGAGCAGTTCTTC
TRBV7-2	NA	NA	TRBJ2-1	CASSPPGGQNYNEQFF	TGTGCCAGCAGCCCCCCGGGGGGACAGAACTACAATGAGCAGTTCTTC
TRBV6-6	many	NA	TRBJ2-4	CASSQGQSLAKNIQYF	TGTGCCAGCAGTCAAGGACAGAGTTTAGCCAAAAACATTCAGTACTTC
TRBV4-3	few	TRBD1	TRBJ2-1	CASSQATGEPYNEQFF	TGCGCCAGCAGCCAAGCTACAGGGGAACCCTACAATGAGCAGTTCTTC
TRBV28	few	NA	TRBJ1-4	CASSVGGNEKLFF	TGTGCCAGCAGTGTGGGGGGTAATGAAAAACTGTTTTTT
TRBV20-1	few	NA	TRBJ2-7	CSGALGGAGYEQYF	TGCAGCGGCGCGTTGGGGGGGGCAGGGTACGAGCAGTACTTC
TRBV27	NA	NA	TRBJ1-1	CASTKVWNMNTEAFF	TGTGCCAGCACAAAGGTCTGGAATATGAACACTGAAGCTTTCTTT
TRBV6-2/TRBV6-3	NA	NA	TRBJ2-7	CASSYSISGGRYEQYF	TGTGCCAGCAGTTACTCGATTTCGGGGGGCCGTTACGAGCAGTACTTC
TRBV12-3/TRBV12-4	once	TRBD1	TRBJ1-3	CASSNRDRTSGNTIYF	TGTGCCAGCAGTAACCGGGACAGAACATCTGGAAACACCATATATTTT
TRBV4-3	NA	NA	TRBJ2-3	CASSQRGAMDTQYF	TGCGCCAGCAGCCAGCGAGGGGCTATGGATACGCAGTATTTT
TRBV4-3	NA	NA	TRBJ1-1	CASSQERGGGTEAFF	TGCGCCAGCAGCCAAGAAAGGGGAGGGGGGACTGAAGCTTTCTTT
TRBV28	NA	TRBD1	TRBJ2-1	CASSRTRTPRTGRNEQFF	TGTGCCAGCAGCCGTACCCGCACGCCTAGGACAGGGAGGAATGAGCAGTTCTTC
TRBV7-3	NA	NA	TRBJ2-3	CASTQGPADTQYF	TGTGCCAGCACTCAGGGGCCGGCAGATACGCAGTATTTT
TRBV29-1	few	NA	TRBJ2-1	CSVVGSQINEQFF	TGCAGCGTTGTAGGTTCACAGATTAATGAGCAGTTCTTC
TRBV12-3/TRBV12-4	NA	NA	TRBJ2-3	CASTSRGGRDSDTQYF	TGTGCCAGCACCTCCAGGGGGGGGCGGGATTCAGATACGCAGTATTTT
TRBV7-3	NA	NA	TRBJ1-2	CASSLDYSSGYTF	TGTGCCAGCAGCTTAGATTACTCCAGTGGCTACACCTTC